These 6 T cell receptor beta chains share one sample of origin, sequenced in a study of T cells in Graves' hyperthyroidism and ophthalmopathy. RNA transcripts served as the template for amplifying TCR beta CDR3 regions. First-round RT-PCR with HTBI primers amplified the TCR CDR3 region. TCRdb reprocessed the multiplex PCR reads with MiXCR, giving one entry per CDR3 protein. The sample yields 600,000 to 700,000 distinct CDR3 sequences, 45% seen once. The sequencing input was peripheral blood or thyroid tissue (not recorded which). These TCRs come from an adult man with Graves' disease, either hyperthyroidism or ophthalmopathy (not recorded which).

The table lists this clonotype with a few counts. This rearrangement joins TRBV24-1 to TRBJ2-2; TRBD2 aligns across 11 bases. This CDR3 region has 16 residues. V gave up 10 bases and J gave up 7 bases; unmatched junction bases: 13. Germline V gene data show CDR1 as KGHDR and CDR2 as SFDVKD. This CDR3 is CATGDSGRAKDGELFF. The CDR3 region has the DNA TGTGCCACTGGGGATAGCGGGAGGGCCAAGGACGGGGAGCTGTTTTTT.

The CDR3 DNA sequence: TGCAGTGCTAGCAGGGTTATGGGCGACGAGCAGTACTTC. The encoded protein is CSASRVMGDEQYF. This sequence joins TRBV20-1 and TRBJ2-7; D is possibly TRBD1 (5 bases). CDR1 is DFQATT, CDR2 SNEGSKA, per germline (reference sequence). Trimming took off 3 bases at V and 5 bases at J, with 14 bases between the two ends. The CDR3 loop spans 13 amino acids.

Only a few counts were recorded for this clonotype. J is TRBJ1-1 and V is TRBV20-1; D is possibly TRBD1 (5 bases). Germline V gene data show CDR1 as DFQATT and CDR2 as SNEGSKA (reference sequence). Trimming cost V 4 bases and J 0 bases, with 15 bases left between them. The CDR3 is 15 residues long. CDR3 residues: CSAKVSGPLNTEAFF. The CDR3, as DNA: TGCAGTGCTAAGGTCTCGGGACCGTTGAACACTGAAGCTTTCTTT.

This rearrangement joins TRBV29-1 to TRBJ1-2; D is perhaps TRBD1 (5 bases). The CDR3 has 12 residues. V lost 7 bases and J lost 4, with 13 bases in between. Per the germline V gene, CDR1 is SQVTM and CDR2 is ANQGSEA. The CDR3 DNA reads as TGCAGCGCTACTCCGGGGGGCTATGGCTACACCTTC. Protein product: CSATPGGYGYTF. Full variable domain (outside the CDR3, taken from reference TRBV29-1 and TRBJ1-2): SAVISQKPSRDICQRGTSLTIQCQVDSQVTMMFWYRQQPGQSLTLIATANQGSEATYESGFVIDKFPISRPNLTFSTLTVSNMSPEDSSIYLCSATPGGYGYTFGSGTRLTVV.

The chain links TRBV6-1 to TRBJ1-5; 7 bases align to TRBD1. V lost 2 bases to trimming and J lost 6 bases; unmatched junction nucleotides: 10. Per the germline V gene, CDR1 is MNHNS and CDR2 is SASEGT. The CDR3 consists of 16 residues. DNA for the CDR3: TGTGCCAGCAGTGAAATGGCCAGGGGGGCCGGTCAGCCCCAGCATTTT. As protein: CASSEMARGAGQPQHF.

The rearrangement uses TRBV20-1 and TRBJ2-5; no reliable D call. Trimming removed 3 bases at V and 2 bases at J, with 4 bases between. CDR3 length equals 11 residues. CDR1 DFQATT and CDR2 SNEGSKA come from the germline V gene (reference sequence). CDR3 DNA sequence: TGCAGTGCTAGTCCTCAAGAGACCCAGTACTTC. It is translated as CSASPQETQYF.